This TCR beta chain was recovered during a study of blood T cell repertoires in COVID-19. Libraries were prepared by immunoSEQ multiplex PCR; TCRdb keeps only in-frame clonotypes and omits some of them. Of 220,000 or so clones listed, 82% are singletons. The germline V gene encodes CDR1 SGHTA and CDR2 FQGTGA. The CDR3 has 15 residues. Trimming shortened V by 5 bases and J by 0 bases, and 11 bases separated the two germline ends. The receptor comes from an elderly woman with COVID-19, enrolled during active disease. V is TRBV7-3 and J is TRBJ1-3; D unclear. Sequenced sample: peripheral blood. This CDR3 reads CASSPGGHSGNTIYF. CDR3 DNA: TGTGCCAGCAGCCCGGGAGGCCACTCTGGAAACACCATATATTTT.